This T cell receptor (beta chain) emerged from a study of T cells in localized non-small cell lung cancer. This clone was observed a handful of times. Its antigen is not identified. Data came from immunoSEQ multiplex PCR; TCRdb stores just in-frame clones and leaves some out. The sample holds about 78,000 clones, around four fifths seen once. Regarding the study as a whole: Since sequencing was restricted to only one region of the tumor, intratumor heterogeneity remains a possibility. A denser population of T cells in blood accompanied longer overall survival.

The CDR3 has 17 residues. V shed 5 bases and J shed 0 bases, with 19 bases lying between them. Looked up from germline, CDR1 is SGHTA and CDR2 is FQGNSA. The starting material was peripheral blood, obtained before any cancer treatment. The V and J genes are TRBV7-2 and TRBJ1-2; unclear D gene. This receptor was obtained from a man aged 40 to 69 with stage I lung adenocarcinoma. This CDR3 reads CASSPDPGSQANYGYTF. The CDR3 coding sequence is TGTGCCAGCAGCCCAGACCCGGGATCCCAAGCTAACTATGGCTACACCTTC.